The 8 T cell receptor beta chains in this list originate from one sample, sequenced in a study of T cell repertoires in cytomegalovirus infection. TCRdb used MiXCR to reprocess the reads, holding one entry per CDR3 protein. Here the sample spans around 290,000 distinct CDR3 sequences, more than 20% being singletons. The specimen sequenced was PBMCs. All receptors come from a human donor in good health (CMV status not recorded). Some clones in this sample may be carry-over from other donors' samples.

This clonotype was detected only a few times. This sequence joins TRBV28 and TRBJ1-5, with TRBD1 as a possible D gene (5 bases). V dropped 3 bases and J dropped 3 bases, with 9 bases sitting between them. Germline loops: CDR1 MDHEN, CDR2 SYDVKM. This CDR3 is built from 14 residues. In DNA form, the CDR3 reads TGTGCCAGCAGTTTCGGACATCTCAATCAGCCCCAGCATTTT. Translated, it gives CASSFGHLNQPQHF.

This chain links TRBV29-1 with TRBJ1-3; 8 nucleotides agree with TRBD1. CDR3 length: 13 amino acids. V lost 7 bases, J lost 4 bases, and 6 bases stayed unmatched. CDR1 SQVTM and CDR2 ANQGSEA come from the germline V gene. Here the CDR3 DNA reads TGCAGCGCCGTGACAGGGGACGGAAACACCATATATTTT. Protein sequence: CSAVTGDGNTIYF.

This clonotype was found a few times. The rearrangement uses TRBV7-6 and TRBJ1-2; weak D call: TRBD1 (6 bases). CDR3 length equals 13 residues. With 1 base removed from V and 8 bases from J, the gap between germline ends came to 11 bases. Germline lookup yields CDR1 SGHVS and CDR2 FNYEAQ. The CDR3 DNA sequence: TGTGCCAGCAGCTTAGAAGGGGGTGAAGGCTACACCTTC. It encodes CASSLEGGEGYTF.

This clonotype turned up a few times. The chain carries TRBV29-1 and TRBJ2-4, with D maybe TRBD1 (6 bases). In germline, CDR1 is SQVTM, CDR2 ANQGSEA. The CDR3 runs to 15 residues. V dropped 4 bases and J dropped 3 bases, with 16 bases sitting between them. This CDR3 reads CSVGRTASGKNIQYF. Written as DNA, the CDR3 is TGCAGCGTTGGAAGGACAGCCTCGGGCAAAAACATTCAGTACTTC.

This clonotype has a count of ten or more. This rearrangement joins TRBV7-6 to TRBJ2-1, with 13 bases that match TRBD2. The CDR3 is made up of 16 amino acids. V lost 5 bases to trimming and J lost 9 bases; unmatched junction nucleotides: 10. The germline CDR1 and CDR2 sequences are SGHVS and FNYEAQ. Here the CDR3 DNA reads TGTGCCAGCAGCGGTGGACTAGCGGGAGCTCAGAGTGAGCAGTTCTTC. It yields the protein CASSGGLAGAQSEQFF.

V usage is TRBV19 and J usage is TRBJ2-1; the D is unclear. CDR1 is LNHDA and CDR2 is SQIVND in the germline V gene (reference sequence). Trimming pared 5 bases from V and 5 bases from J, leaving 7 bases between. The CDR3 sequence is 12 residues long. CDR3 DNA: TGTGCCAGTAGTGTACCCAACAATGAGCAGTTCTTC. Protein sequence: CASSVPNNEQFF.

This rearrangement joins TRBV5-1 to TRBJ1-4; D possibly corresponds to TRBD1 (5 bases). The CDR3 contains 13 residues. Germline-derived CDR1 and CDR2 are SGHRS and YFSETQ. The V and J ends lost 3 bases and 5 bases respectively, with 8 bases between them. The CDR3 sequence: CASSSGTNEKLFF. CDR3 nucleotides: TGCGCCAGCAGCTCCGGGACGAATGAAAAACTGTTTTTT.

This clonotype was seen at least ten times. The CDR3, as DNA: TGTGCCAGCACCTCCAGCGTTTACAATGAGCAGTTCTTC. It translates to CASTSSVYNEQFF. The chain links TRBV7-2 to TRBJ2-1, with D unclear. The V end was cut by 7 bases, the J end by 4 bases, with 11 bases between. The CDR3 is 13 residues long. Germline CDR1 SGHTA, CDR2 FQGNSA.